This T cell receptor beta chain appears in the sequencing data of a study of cytomegalovirus exposure and HLA in healthy donors. Study-wide background: Earlier findings included 117 million unique TCR beta sequences obtained from approximately 170 million T cells. Across a few hundred genotyped donors, around 82% landed in the Caucasian-associated ancestry cluster.

Points from the study as a whole: As a later analysis showed, a missense DCLRE1C variant was linked to trimming of TCR beta V- and J-genes.

The study ran its PCR with 60 Vbeta and 13 Jbeta primers. The repertoire was sequenced with immunoSEQ multiplex PCR; TCRdb's copy has only in-frame clones and lacks some. This table holds some 120,000 clones, around three quarters found once. Germline-derived CDR1 and CDR2 are LGHNA and YSLEER. The CDR3 is made up of 15 amino acids. Trimming removed 5 bases from V and 4 bases from J; junction bases left unmatched: 4. Notes on this clone: Its antigen remains unknown.

The clonotype comes from a woman in her sixties or seventies in good health and CMV-seropositive. Source material: PBMCs. The V gene is TRBV4-3, the J gene TRBJ2-1, with 11 nucleotides matching TRBD2. CDR3 nucleotides: TGCGCCAGCAGCGGGACTAGCGGAATGTACAATGAGCAGTTCTTC. This gives the protein CASSGTSGMYNEQFF.